This TCR beta chain was recorded in a study of control samples from healthy donors and cancer patients (dated by TCRdb to 2020 to 2022). Library generation was performed with the immunoSEQ multiplex PCR assay. TCRdb provides this immuneACCESS table in a form limited to in-frame rearrangements. Some clones are lacking; in checked studies, under half of them reflect an unresolved V gene, and why the rest are absent is not known. The sample records more than 85,000 clones, 90% of which are singletons. Roughly 4% of the sample goes to the ten largest clones. V lost 4 bases and J lost 5 bases; the stretch between them is 15 bases long. CDR1 SGHRS and CDR2 YFSETQ are derived from the germline V gene. The CDR3 spans 14 residues, from the cysteine through the phenylalanine. Only the CDR3 DNA is retained, 42 bases long and in frame from the first base. Regarding this clone: Its antigen target is currently unknown. No quality values exist for individual bases; no much larger clone is one base distant.

The material sequenced was blood. This receptor was taken from a human donor in good health. The donor label of this sample is uncertain. Recombination connected TRBV5-1 to TRBJ2-5, with an unclear D gene assignment. Here is the DNA: TGCGCCAGCAGCCCCGGCTCGGGTCTTGAGACCCAGTACTTC. It specifies CASSPGSGLETQYF.